Given below is one TCR beta chain in context. Base qualities are not provided; no much larger clone lies one nucleotide away. Trimmed from V: 1 base; trimmed from J: 1 base; junction bases lacking a gene match: 1. From the germline V gene (reference sequence), CDR1 is SGHKS and CDR2 is YYEKEE. Spanning cysteine to phenylalanine, the CDR3 consists of 16 amino acids. This entry keeps only the CDR3 DNA: 48 bases, framed from base 1. TCRdb lists the instrument as Illumina NovaSeq 6000. Synthesis of TCR cDNA relied on 5'RACE template switching, a step that introduced a universal primer site along with unique molecular identifiers. Priming for cDNA synthesis came from both the TCR alpha and TCR beta constant segments. Two PCR steps were used to amplify libraries, with sample barcodes and sequencing adapters being added in the second step. Sequencing of the libraries was done on either Illumina HiSeq 2500 (2x100 bp) or NovaSeq (2x150 bp). Regarding the original processing steps: Reads were demultiplexed and collapsed into UMI consensus sequences with MIGEC, and V(D)J alignment was performed with MiXCR. Vaccine-responding clonotypes were identified with edgeR using replicate PBMC samples, with FDR below 0.01 and a log2 fold change above 5 up to day 15 being required. Each bulk clonotype received a CD4 or CD8 identity based on whether the sequenced CD4 or CD8 repertoire contained that clonotype at higher abundance. Clonotype frequencies in memory subsets were weighted by FACS-sorted cell numbers to estimate each clone's distribution across memory phenotypes. TCRdb handled the public reads itself, with Q25 trimming in fastp and clone calling in MiXCR, and kept productive beta chains. Every distinct CDR3 protein forms one entry, paired with its most common genes and DNA. TCRdb, not the original authors, processed these V and J calls. The sample table records more than 25,000 distinct CDR3 sequences; approximately 4.8% of these occur just once. The ten top clones hold around 35% of the sample.

The data belong to a study of T cells after yellow fever vaccination (dated by TCRdb to between 2019 and 2020). In the study overall: Staining for CD3, CD45RA, CCR7 and CD95 was used to sort memory subsets (EM, EMRA, CM and Tscm) on a BD FACS Aria III. Blood was collected at multiple timepoints before and after primary and secondary immunization, and bulk PBMC replicates and cell subsets were isolated. The SMART-Seq v4 Ultra Low Input RNA kit was used to prepare libraries from fractions with low cell numbers. Sorting of memory subsets took place on days 0, 15 and 45 and at 18 months after primary vaccination, as well as on days 0, 15 and 45 after the 30-year booster. To follow T-cell clones before and after both primary and booster YFV17D yellow fever vaccination, bulk TCR alpha and beta repertoires underwent longitudinal sequencing. The cohort comprised two healthy male donors, one aged 18 to 30 and one aged 30 to 40 years.

Study-wide conclusions, independent of this receptor: Because the study included only two donors, the extent to which the findings can be generalized is limited. A small fraction of clonotypes showed up in both the CD4 and CD8 compartments, probably as a result of convergent recombination. In the sorted memory subsets on day 0, nearly all vaccine-responding clonotypes were below the level of detection. After the booster, most clones that had expanded after primary vaccination were detected again (roughly 96% of CD4 and under 90% of CD8), suggesting broad maintenance of memory. FACS-sorted repertoires could contain abundant contaminating clonotypes from the bulk population, so computational filtering was required. Compared with the primary T-cell response, the secondary T-cell response was weaker but faster, peaking on day 5 rather than day 15.

The treatment or condition label here, explained by the study, means: live attenuated yellow fever vaccine strain. PBMCs were isolated from peripheral blood using a standard Ficoll-Paque protocol. For sorted memory subsets, RNA extraction was done with the RNeasy Micro Kit. The clonotype comes from a man younger than 35 who received the YFV17D yellow fever vaccine. The material was PBMCs, either bulk or a sorted T-cell subset (CD4+, CD8+, memory, or dextramer-sorted; not recorded which), obtained on the day of the yellow fever booster vaccination. Rearrangement joined TRBV5-5 to TRBJ2-3, with 12 bases aligning to TRBD2. Here is the DNA: TGTGCCAGCAGCTTGCCTAGCGGGGGGGGCACAGATACGCAGTATTTT. It translates as CASSLPSGGGTDTQYF.